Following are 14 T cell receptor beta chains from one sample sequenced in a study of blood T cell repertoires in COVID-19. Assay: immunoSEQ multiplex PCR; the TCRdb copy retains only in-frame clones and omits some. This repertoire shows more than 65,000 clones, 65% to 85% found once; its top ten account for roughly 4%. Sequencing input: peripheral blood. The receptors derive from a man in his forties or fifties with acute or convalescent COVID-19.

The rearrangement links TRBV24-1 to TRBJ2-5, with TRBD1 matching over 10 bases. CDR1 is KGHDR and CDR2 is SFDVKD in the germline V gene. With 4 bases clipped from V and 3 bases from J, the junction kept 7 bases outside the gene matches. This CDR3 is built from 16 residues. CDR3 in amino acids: CATSEAAGTGEETQYF. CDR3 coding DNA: TGTGCCACCAGTGAGGCCGCCGGGACAGGGGAAGAGACCCAGTACTTC.

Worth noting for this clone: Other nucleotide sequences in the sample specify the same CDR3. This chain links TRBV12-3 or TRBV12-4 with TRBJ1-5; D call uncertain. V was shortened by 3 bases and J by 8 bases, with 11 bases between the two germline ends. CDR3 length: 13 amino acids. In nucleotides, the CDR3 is TGTGCCAGCAGTTTCGGGATTGGTGAGCCCCAGCATTTT. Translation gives CASSFGIGEPQHF.

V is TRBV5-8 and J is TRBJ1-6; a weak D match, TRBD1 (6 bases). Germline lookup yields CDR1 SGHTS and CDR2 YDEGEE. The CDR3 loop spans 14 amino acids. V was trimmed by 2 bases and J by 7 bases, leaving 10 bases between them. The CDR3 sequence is CASSLLGTNSPLHF. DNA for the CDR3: TGTGCCAGCAGCTTACTAGGGACAAATTCACCCCTCCACTTT.

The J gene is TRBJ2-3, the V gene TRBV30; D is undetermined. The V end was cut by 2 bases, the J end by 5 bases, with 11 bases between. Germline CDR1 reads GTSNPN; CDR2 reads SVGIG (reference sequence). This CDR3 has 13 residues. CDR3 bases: TGTGCCTGGAGTCAGGTCTCCAGAGATACGCAGTATTTT. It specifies CAWSQVSRDTQYF.

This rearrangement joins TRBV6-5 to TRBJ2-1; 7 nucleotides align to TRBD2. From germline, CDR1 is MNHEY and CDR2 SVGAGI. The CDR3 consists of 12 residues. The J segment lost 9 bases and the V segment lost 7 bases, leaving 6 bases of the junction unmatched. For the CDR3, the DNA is TGTGCCAGCACCGGGGGGAGTGGTGAGCAGTTCTTC. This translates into CASTGGSGEQFF.

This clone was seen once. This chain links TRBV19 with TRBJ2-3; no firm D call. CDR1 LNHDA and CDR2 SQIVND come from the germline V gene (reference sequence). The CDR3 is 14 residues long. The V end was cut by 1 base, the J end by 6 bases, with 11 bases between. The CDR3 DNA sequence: TGTGCCAGTAGTATAGCCCGGGTGCAGGATACGCAGTATTTT. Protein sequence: CASSIARVQDTQYF.

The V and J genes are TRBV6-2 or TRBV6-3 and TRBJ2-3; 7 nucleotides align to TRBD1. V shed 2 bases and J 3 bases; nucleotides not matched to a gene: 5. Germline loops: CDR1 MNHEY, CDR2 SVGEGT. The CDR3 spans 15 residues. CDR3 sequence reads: CASSYPTGMTDTQYF. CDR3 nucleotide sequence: TGTGCCAGCAGTTACCCGACAGGGATGACAGATACGCAGTATTTT.

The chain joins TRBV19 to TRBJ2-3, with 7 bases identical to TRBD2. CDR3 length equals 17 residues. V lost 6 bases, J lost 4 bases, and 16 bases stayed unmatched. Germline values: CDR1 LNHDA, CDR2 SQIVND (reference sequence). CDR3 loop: CASRNRGSGGFADTQYF. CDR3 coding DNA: TGTGCCAGTAGGAACCGGGGCTCGGGAGGTTTCGCAGATACGCAGTATTTT.

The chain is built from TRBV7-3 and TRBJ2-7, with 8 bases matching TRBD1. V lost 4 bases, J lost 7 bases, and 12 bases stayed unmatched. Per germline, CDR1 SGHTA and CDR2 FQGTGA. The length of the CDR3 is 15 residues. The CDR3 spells CASSYDDRGPREQYF. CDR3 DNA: TGTGCCAGCAGCTATGATGACAGGGGTCCGCGGGAGCAGTACTTC. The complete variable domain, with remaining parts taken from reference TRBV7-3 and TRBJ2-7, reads GAGVSQTPSNKVTEKGKYVELRCDPISGHTALYWYRQSLGQGPEFLIYFQGTGAADDSGLPNDRFFAVRPEGSVSTLKIQRTERGDSAVYLCASSYDDRGPREQYFGPGTRLTVT.

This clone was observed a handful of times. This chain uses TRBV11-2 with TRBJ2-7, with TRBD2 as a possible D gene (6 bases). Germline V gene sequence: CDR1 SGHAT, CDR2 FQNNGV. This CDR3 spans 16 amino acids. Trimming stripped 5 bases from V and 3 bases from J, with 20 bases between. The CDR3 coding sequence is TGTGCCAGCAGCGCGGCGGCAGGGAGGTTTTTCTACGAGCAGTACTTC. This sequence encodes CASSAAAGRFFYEQYF.

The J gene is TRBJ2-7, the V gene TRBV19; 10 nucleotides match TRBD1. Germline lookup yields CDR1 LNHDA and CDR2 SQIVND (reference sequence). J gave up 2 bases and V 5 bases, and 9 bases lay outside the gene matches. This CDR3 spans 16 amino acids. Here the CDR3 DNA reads TGTGCCAGTAGTCGCCCTACCGGGACAGGGGCCTACGAGCAGTACTTC. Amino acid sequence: CASSRPTGTGAYEQYF.

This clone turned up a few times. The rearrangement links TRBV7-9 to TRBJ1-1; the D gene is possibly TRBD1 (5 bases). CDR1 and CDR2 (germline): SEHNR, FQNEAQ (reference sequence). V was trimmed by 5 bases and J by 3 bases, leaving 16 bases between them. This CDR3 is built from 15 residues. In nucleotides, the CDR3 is TGTGCCAGCAGCAAGGGGTATATGACTGACACTGAAGCTTTCTTT. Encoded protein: CASSKGYMTDTEAFF.

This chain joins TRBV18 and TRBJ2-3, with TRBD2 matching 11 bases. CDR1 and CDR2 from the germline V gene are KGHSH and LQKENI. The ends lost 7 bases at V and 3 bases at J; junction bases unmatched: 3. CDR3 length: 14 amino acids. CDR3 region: CASLLAGVTDTQYF. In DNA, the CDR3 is TGTGCCAGCTTACTAGCGGGAGTAACAGATACGCAGTATTTT.

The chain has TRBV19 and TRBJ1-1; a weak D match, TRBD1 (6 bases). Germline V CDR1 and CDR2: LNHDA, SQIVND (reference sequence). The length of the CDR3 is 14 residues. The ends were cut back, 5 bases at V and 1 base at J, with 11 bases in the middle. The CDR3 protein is CASSWGQGNTEAFF. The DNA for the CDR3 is TGTGCCAGTAGTTGGGGGCAAGGGAACACTGAAGCTTTCTTT.